Listed below are T cell receptor beta chains from one sample, sequenced in a study of tumor-infiltrating lymphocytes in primary liver carcinoma. MiXCR, applied by TCRdb to the multiplex PCR reads, yields one record per CDR3 protein. The sample lists 150,000 to 200,000 distinct CDR3 sequences, 50% to 75% occurring once. The specimen was peripheral blood. Receptors originate from a man aged 40-55 years with primary liver carcinoma and hepatitis B virus infection. Each CDR3 is given with its conserved first and last residue. A D gene is named only where the DNA matches it firmly. Rows may omit the clone size; those that give it use once, few, many or a size class.

DNA: TGTGCCTGGAGTACAGGTGGAGGTGGAAACACCATATATTTT; CDR3: CAWSTGGGGNTIYF; V: TRBV30; D: NA; size: NA; J: TRBJ1-3
DNA: TGTGCCAGCAGCTCCACCTCACGGGGGGATGGCTACACCTTC; CDR3: CASSSTSRGDGYTF; V: TRBV5-4; D: NA; size: few; J: TRBJ1-2
DNA: TGTGCCAGCAGTGAAGAAGTCAATACGTGGGGTCTAGCGGGAGTCGCCCGCGGCACAGATACGCAGTATTTT; CDR3: CASSEEVNTWGLAGVARGTDTQYF; V: TRBV6-1; D: TRBD2; size: once; J: TRBJ2-3
DNA: TGCGCCAGCACCTTCACCTCGGACACAGGGGAGCTGTTTTTT; CDR3: CASTFTSDTGELFF; V: TRBV11-2; D: NA; size: NA; J: TRBJ2-2
DNA: TGTGCCAGCAGCAACCATAACAATCACCGGGACGCCATCTATGGCTACACCTTC; CDR3: CASSNHNNHRDAIYGYTF; V: TRBV11-2; D: NA; size: NA; J: TRBJ1-2
DNA: TGCAGCGTGAGGATAGGGGGTGACGAGCAGTACTTC; CDR3: CSVRIGGDEQYF; V: TRBV29-1; D: NA; size: NA; J: TRBJ2-7
DNA: TGTGCCAGCAGTTTAGACGGGGAAGAGACCCAGTACTTC; CDR3: CASSLDGEETQYF; V: TRBV28; D: NA; size: NA; J: TRBJ2-5
DNA: TGTGCCAGCAGACCACGACCAGCGGGAGGGCACAATGATCAGTTCTTC; CDR3: CASRPRPAGGHNDQFF; V: TRBV11-1; D: TRBD2; size: once; J: TRBJ2-1
DNA: TGCAGCGTGGGACTCGACAGCTACGAGCAGTACTTC; CDR3: CSVGLDSYEQYF; V: TRBV29-1; D: NA; size: NA; J: TRBJ2-7
DNA: TGTGCCAGCAGCTTCCCTCTTGGGGGGGCTAGCGGGAGTTACGAGCAATTCTTC; CDR3: CASSFPLGGASGSYEQFF; V: TRBV11-2; D: TRBD2; size: NA; J: TRBJ2-1
DNA: TGTGCCAGCAGCCTCGGAGGGCGGGAGGTAGATACGCAGTATTTT; CDR3: CASSLGGREVDTQYF; V: TRBV7-9; D: TRBD2; size: once; J: TRBJ2-3
DNA: TGCGCCAGCAGCCAAGTCAGCCTTGGAAATTCACCCCTCCACTTT; CDR3: CASSQVSLGNSPLHF; V: TRBV4-1; D: NA; size: many; J: TRBJ1-6
DNA: TGTGCCAGCAGTGAATCTACCCTCTATGACAATCAGCCCCAGCATTTT; CDR3: CASSESTLYDNQPQHF; V: TRBV6-1; D: NA; size: NA; J: TRBJ1-5
DNA: TGTGACAGCAGTGAATTTCCGGGCCAGATACTGTTTTTT; CDR3: CDSSEFPGQILFF; V: TRBV6-1; D: NA; size: NA; J: TRBJ1-4
DNA: TGCAGCGTTGAAGATCAGCAGTTTCTTACCGGGGAGCTGTTTTTT; CDR3: CSVEDQQFLTGELFF; V: TRBV29-1; D: NA; size: many; J: TRBJ2-2
DNA: TGTGCCAGCAGTTACTTGGGACCGCTCGAACCCTACGAGCAGTACTTC; CDR3: CASSYLGPLEPYEQYF; V: TRBV6-6; D: NA; size: NA; J: TRBJ2-7
DNA: TGCAGCGTCCAGATTGAGACCCAGTACTTC; CDR3: CSVQIETQYF; V: TRBV29-1; D: NA; size: NA; J: TRBJ2-5